This T cell receptor (beta chain) appears in the sequencing data of a study of breast tumors, draining lymph nodes, adjacent tissues. Findings and caveats of the study: Compared with lymph nodes, tumors were less diverse; compared with nontumor tissue, more. The lymph node origin of tumor T cells was framed as consistent with a hypothesis, not demonstrated.

Breast cancer patients provided tissue from their axillary draining lymph nodes. This CDR3 region has 13 residues. Trimming cost V 6 bases and J 0 bases, with 8 bases left between them. From germline, CDR1 is MNHEY and CDR2 SVGEGT. This clonotype was seen many times. Its matching antigen is unknown. TCRdb reprocessed the multiplex PCR reads via MiXCR and lists one record per CDR3 protein. The sample lists about 150,000 distinct CDR3 sequences, 20% to 25% occurring once. The sequence was collected from a female donor with breast cancer. Some clones in this sample may be carry-over from other donors' samples. The rearrangement uses TRBV6-2 or TRBV6-3 and TRBJ2-5, with a weak D call TRBD1 (6 bases). The sequencing input was axillary lymph node tissue. The CDR3 sequence is CASRTGNQETQYF. Here the CDR3 DNA reads TGTGCCAGCAGAACAGGGAACCAAGAGACCCAGTACTTC.